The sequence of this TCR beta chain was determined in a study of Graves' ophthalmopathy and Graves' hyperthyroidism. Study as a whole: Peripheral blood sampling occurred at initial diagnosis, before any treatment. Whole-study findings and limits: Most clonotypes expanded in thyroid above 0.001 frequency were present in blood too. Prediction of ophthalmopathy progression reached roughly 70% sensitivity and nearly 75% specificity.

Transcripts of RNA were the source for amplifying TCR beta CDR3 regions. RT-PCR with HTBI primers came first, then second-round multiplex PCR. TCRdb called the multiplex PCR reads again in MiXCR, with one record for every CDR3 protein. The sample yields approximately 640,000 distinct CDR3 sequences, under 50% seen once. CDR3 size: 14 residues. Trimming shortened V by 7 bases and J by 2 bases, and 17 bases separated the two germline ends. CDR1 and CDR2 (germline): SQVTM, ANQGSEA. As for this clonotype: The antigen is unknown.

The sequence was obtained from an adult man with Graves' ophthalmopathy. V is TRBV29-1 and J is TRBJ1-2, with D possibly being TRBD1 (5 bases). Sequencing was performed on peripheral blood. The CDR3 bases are TGCAGCGCCGATAAGGGACGGGAGAACTATGGCTACACCTTC. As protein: CSADKGRENYGYTF. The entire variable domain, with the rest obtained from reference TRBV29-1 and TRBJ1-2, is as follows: SAVISQKPSRDICQRGTSLTIQCQVDSQVTMMFWYRQQPGQSLTLIATANQGSEATYESGFVIDKFPISRPNLTFSTLTVSNMSPEDSSIYLCSADKGRENYGYTFGSGTRLTVV.